This paragraph reports one T cell receptor beta chain. Resolution of symptoms, clearance, or two negative PCRs was present in recovered Cohort 3 donors. This entry is derived from a study of blood T cell repertoires in COVID-19. The overall study: Both acute and convalescent COVID-19 samples were obtained from the United States, Italy and Spain.

The junction had 2 bases not matched to a gene; V was cut back by 2 bases and J by 2 bases. In germline, CDR1 is ENHRY, CDR2 SYGVKD. The CDR3 length is 14 residues. Per the authors' pipeline: The assay estimated nucleated cells by amplifying reference gene primers. Generated by immunoSEQ multiplex PCR, the TCRdb table keeps only in-frame clones and is missing some. V and J calls and clone size come straight from that table; D and trimming were deduced from the DNA. The data contain 300,000 to 400,000 clones, about 90% of them singletons. This chain uses TRBV10-3 with TRBJ2-7; 8 bases line up with TRBD2. Sequenced input: PBMCs or T cells enriched from blood (not recorded which). This clonotype was sampled from a woman aged 25 to 39 who had recovered from COVID-19. This chain's CDR3 is CAISEERGPYEQYF. The CDR3 DNA reads TGTGCCATCAGTGAGGAGCGGGGGCCCTACGAGCAGTACTTC.